This T cell receptor beta chain was recorded in a study of immune evolution from preneoplasia to lung adenocarcinoma. Study findings and constraints: Normal lung had the highest top T cell clone frequencies. Later-stage lesions appeared to have more T cells, more diversity, less clonality.

Patient tissue came from resections in Japan or China, 2014–2017. Two lung cancer pathologists independently confirmed each histologic diagnosis. Points on this clone: Its target is unknown.

Germline CDR1 and CDR2: MDHEN and SYDVKM. The ends lost 5 bases at V and 7 bases at J; junction bases unmatched: 8. This CDR3 contains 14 residues. Profiled with immunoSEQ multiplex PCR; TCRdb holds only in-frame clones, not every one. The sample yields several thousand clones, approximately 80% seen once. Sequenced input: FFPE adjacent normal lung tissue. The sequence came from a person between 65 and 79 years old with lung adenocarcinoma. V is TRBV28 and J is TRBJ1-2; 9 nucleotides align to TRBD1. CDR3 region: CASSIRQGVSGYTF. CDR3 nucleotide sequence: TGTGCCAGCAGTATCCGACAGGGGGTGTCTGGCTACACCTTC.